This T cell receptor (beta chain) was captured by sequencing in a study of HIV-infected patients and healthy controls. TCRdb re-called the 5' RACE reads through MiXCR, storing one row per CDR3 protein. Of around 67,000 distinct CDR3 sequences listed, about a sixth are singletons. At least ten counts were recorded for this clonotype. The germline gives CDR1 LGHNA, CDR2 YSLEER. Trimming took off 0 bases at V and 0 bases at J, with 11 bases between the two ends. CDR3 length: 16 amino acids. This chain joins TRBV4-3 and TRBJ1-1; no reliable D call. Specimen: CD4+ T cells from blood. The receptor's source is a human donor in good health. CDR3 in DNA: TGCGCCAGCAGCCAAGATCGGGGAATGATGAACACTGAAGCTTTCTTT. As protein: CASSQDRGMMNTEAFF.